This TCR beta chain was sequenced for a study of patients and donors after allogeneic stem cell transplantation. The J segment lost 8 bases and the V segment lost 2 bases, leaving 5 bases of the junction unmatched. The CDR3 is 15 amino acids. Germline V gives CDR1 SGHRS, CDR2 YFSETQ. Each CDR3 protein is one row after TCRdb ran MiXCR on the RT-PCR reads. This table has about a million distinct CDR3 sequences, about 20% appearing once. The sample holds a few counts of this clonotype. The receptor was derived from a human donor who was either an allogeneic HSCT recipient or a stem cell or donor lymphocyte infusion donor (not recorded which). It is not recorded whose cells these are; they may come from a transplant donor. The V call is TRBV5-1, the J call TRBJ2-1; 12 bases match TRBD1. Sequenced input: blood, either unsorted or a sorted T cell fraction (not recorded which). CDR3 bases: TGCGCCAGCAGCTTTGGGACAGGGGGCTTAGATGAGCAGTTCTTC. Protein: CASSFGTGGLDEQFF. The full variable domain, rest sourced from reference TRBV5-1 and TRBJ2-1, is KAGVTQTPRYLIKTRGQQVTLSCSPISGHRSVSWYQQTPGQGLQFLFEYFSETQRNKGNFPGRFSGRQFSNSRSEMNVSTLELGDSALYLCASSFGTGGLDEQFFGPGTRLTVL.